The 30 T cell receptor beta chains listed next were all sequenced from one sample in a study of vaccination effects on CD4 cells after COVID-19. In the ViraFEST assay, antigen-specific CD4+ clonotypes were identified by expansion after peptide-pool stimulation. Cells that had been cultured for roughly eleven days were the source of isolated CD4+ T cells. Nucleocapsid antibodies were negative in the vaccine recipients, who had never had SARS-CoV-2 infection. Assay: immunoSEQ multiplex PCR; the TCRdb copy retains only in-frame clones and omits some. The data contain tens of thousands of clones, more than 60% of them singletons. These receptors are not linked to any known antigen. This specimen consisted of CD4+ T cells from PBMCs cultured with SARS-CoV-2 spike peptides, obtained before COVID-19 vaccination. These receptors all come from a human donor who received a COVID-19 vaccine.

This rearrangement joins TRBV6-2 or TRBV6-3 to TRBJ2-7, with no clear D. Per germline, CDR1 MNHEY and CDR2 SVGEGT. The germline V and J ends were trimmed by 5 bases and 4 bases, with 6 bases remaining between them. This CDR3 region has 11 residues. CDR3 region: CASSLLYEQYF. CDR3 in DNA: TGTGCCAGCAGTCTGTTATACGAGCAGTACTTC.

In its sample, this clone was seen a few times. V is TRBV27 and J is TRBJ2-7, with 7 bases lining up with TRBD1. Germline trimming cut 4 bases from V and 1 base from J; bases unmatched to any gene: 4. The CDR3 spans 14 residues. Germline-derived CDR1 and CDR2 are MNHEY and SMNVEV (reference sequence). CDR3 bases: TGTGCCAGCAGTTATCGACAGGGATCCTACGAGCAGTACTTC. Translating gives CASSYRQGSYEQYF.

The V gene is TRBV4-1, the J gene TRBJ2-5; 9 bases map to TRBD2. CDR1 MGHRA and CDR2 YSYEKL come from the germline V gene. This CDR3 has 17 amino acids. V lost 0 bases and J lost 5; bases outside the gene matches: 10. The CDR3 spells CASSQDGGGGAAETQYF. The CDR3 DNA is TGCGCCAGCAGCCAAGATGGGGGCGGGGGGGCCGCGGAGACCCAGTACTTC.

CDR3 region: CAWTPGGREKLFF. As DNA, the CDR3 is TGTGCCTGGACTCCAGGGGGCCGTGAAAAACTGTTTTTT. The chain is built from TRBV30 and TRBJ1-4, with TRBD1 matching over 8 bases. The CDR3 extends over 13 amino acids. The V gene end was trimmed by 4 bases and the J gene end by 7 bases; junction bases not matched to a gene: 5. Germline loops: CDR1 GTSNPN, CDR2 SVGIG (reference sequence).

The chain employs TRBV27 and TRBJ1-1, with D maybe TRBD1 (5 bases). The CDR3 contains 14 residues. Per the germline V gene, CDR1 is MNHEY and CDR2 is SMNVEV (reference sequence). The V and J ends lost 4 bases and 6 bases respectively, with 15 bases between them. The CDR3 loop is CASSSRVWDPEAFF. The CDR3, as DNA: TGTGCCAGCAGTTCCCGAGTCTGGGACCCTGAAGCTTTCTTT.

This sequence joins TRBV7-8 and TRBJ1-2; D gene ambiguous. Germline V lookup: CDR1 SGHVS, CDR2 FQNEAQ. V lost 2 bases and J 1 base, leaving 5 bases between the germline ends. The CDR3 has 13 residues. The CDR3 nucleotides read TGTGCCAGCAGCTTAAACCTTAACTATGGCTACACCTTC. Amino acid sequence: CASSLNLNYGYTF.

The rearrangement uses TRBV7-2 and TRBJ2-5, with 10 positions matching TRBD1. CDR3 length equals 16 residues. V was clipped by 3 bases and J by 0 bases; unmatched bases: 4. The germline gives CDR1 SGHTA, CDR2 FQGNSA. DNA for the CDR3: TGTGCCAGCAGCTTGGGACAGGGGCTGTACCAAGAGACCCAGTACTTC. This sequence encodes CASSLGQGLYQETQYF.

J is TRBJ1-3 and V is TRBV18; 8 nucleotides match TRBD1. This CDR3 contains 16 residues. Germline V gene sequence: CDR1 KGHSH, CDR2 LQKENI. J lost 2 bases, V lost 2 bases, and 5 bases had no gene match. CDR3 region: CASSPGGQVAGNTIYF. The CDR3 bases are TGTGCCAGCTCACCAGGGGGACAGGTCGCTGGAAACACCATATATTTT.

The V call is TRBV10-3, the J call TRBJ2-7; 10 bases fit TRBD1. Trimming took 0 bases from V and 3 from J; bases not matched to a gene: 5. CDR3 size: 16 residues. The germline CDR1 and CDR2 sequences are ENHRY and SYGVKD. The CDR3 DNA reads TGTGCCATCAGTGAGTCATTCGGGACAGGGGACTACGAGCAGTACTTC. This gives the protein CAISESFGTGDYEQYF.

The chain couples TRBV19 to TRBJ1-2; weak D call: TRBD1 (5 bases). Germline V gene data show CDR1 as LNHDA and CDR2 as SQIVND (reference sequence). V lost 7 bases and J lost 3, with 18 bases in between. This CDR3 is 15 amino acids long. CDR3 amino acids: CASTRAGRRHYGYTF. The CDR3 DNA follows: TGTGCCAGTACCAGGGCAGGACGAAGACACTATGGCTACACCTTC.

V gene TRBV10-3 combines with J gene TRBJ1-5, with TRBD1 matching over 9 bases. V trimming: 8 bases; J trimming: 5 bases; junction bases outside the gene matches: 7. The length of the CDR3 is 14 residues. Germline V CDR1 and CDR2: ENHRY, SYGVKD. The CDR3, as DNA: TGTGCCATCTCCCGGGACAGGGTGGATCAGCCCCAGCATTTT. This encodes CAISRDRVDQPQHF.

The genes are TRBV19 and TRBJ2-3, with 9 positions matching TRBD1. The CDR3 extends over 15 amino acids. The V and J ends lost 5 bases and 2 bases, in that order; junction bases with no gene match: 5. Per germline, CDR1 LNHDA and CDR2 SQIVND (reference sequence). CDR3 amino acids: CASSGGQGITDTQYF. CDR3 nucleotide sequence: TGTGCCAGTAGTGGGGGACAGGGAATCACAGATACGCAGTATTTT.

This chain links TRBV6-2 or TRBV6-3 with TRBJ1-2; D may be TRBD1 (5 bases). Deletions cut 0 bases from V and 6 bases from J, with 17 bases between. Germline V gives CDR1 MNHEY, CDR2 SVGEGT. The CDR3 sequence is 16 residues long. CDR3 sequence: CASSYSTGGAGNGYTF. In DNA form, the CDR3 reads TGTGCCAGCAGTTACTCGACCGGAGGTGCAGGGAATGGCTACACCTTC.

Written as DNA, the CDR3 is TGTGCCTGGAACAGGGAATCACCCCTCCACTTT. Protein product: CAWNRESPLHF. J is TRBJ1-6 and V is TRBV30, with a possible D match to TRBD1 (6 bases). Per germline, CDR1 GTSNPN and CDR2 SVGIG (reference sequence). The CDR3 runs to 11 residues. V lost 4 bases and J lost 10, with 8 bases in between.

This sequence joins TRBV6-1 and TRBJ1-2; no reliable D call. Germline CDR1 is MNHNS and CDR2 is SASEGT. This CDR3 comprises 14 residues. The germline V and J ends were trimmed by 1 base and 4 bases, with 10 bases remaining between them. CDR3 loop: CASSEVGPAYGYTF. CDR3 coding DNA: TGTGCCAGCAGTGAAGTTGGGCCAGCCTATGGCTACACCTTC.

This clone was observed at least ten times. Other DNA sequences in this sample translate to the same CDR3. The chain uses TRBV15 and TRBJ1-5, with D uncertain. V lost 0 bases and J lost 4, with 1 base in between. CDR3 length: 12 residues. Germline V gene sequence: CDR1 LNHNV, CDR2 YYDKDF (reference sequence). Here the CDR3 reads CATSRDNQPQHF. The CDR3 DNA sequence: TGTGCCACCAGCAGAGATAATCAGCCCCAGCATTTT. Combining the CDR3 with reference TRBV15 and TRBJ1-5 gives the whole variable domain DAMVIQNPRYQVTQFGKPVTLSCSQTLNHNVMYWYQQKSSQAPKLLFHYYDKDFNNEADTPDNFQSRRPNTSFCFLDIRSPGLGDTAMYLCATSRDNQPQHFGDGTRLSIL.

This clone has just a few counts. The chain joins TRBV6-5 to TRBJ1-5; TRBD1 might be the D (5 bases). This CDR3 is built from 15 residues. Germline CDR1 MNHEY, CDR2 SVGAGI. Trimming removed 7 bases from V and 4 bases from J, with 17 bases in between. CDR3 sequence: CASKEKTESNQPQHF. For the CDR3, the DNA is TGTGCCAGCAAAGAGAAGACAGAATCTAATCAGCCCCAGCATTTT.

The chain has TRBV6-4 and TRBJ1-5; 9 nucleotides line up with TRBD1. Germline V CDR1 and CDR2: MRHNA, SNTAGT. This CDR3 comprises 17 residues. V was clipped by 6 bases and J by 0 bases; unmatched bases: 9. The CDR3 sequence: CASSPTGGPYSNQPQHF. CDR3 nucleotides: TGTGCCAGCAGCCCTACAGGGGGCCCTTATAGCAATCAGCCCCAGCATTTT.

J is TRBJ1-3 and V is TRBV12-3 or TRBV12-4, with D uncertain. The germline V and J ends were trimmed by 6 bases and 6 bases, with 12 bases remaining between them. This CDR3 region has 13 residues. CDR3 in amino acids: CASSQWAVNTIYF. The CDR3 region has the DNA TGTGCCAGCAGCCAGTGGGCCGTAAACACCATATATTTT.

This clone was recorded only once. V is TRBV13 and J is TRBJ2-3; perhaps TRBD1 as D (6 bases). Germline V gives CDR1 PRHDT, CDR2 FYEKMQ (reference sequence). The CDR3 length is 17 residues. Trimming stripped 5 bases from V and 0 bases from J, with 18 bases between. CDR3 bases: TGTGCCAGCAGCGCGGAATGGCAGGGGATTAGCACAGATACGCAGTATTTT. This codes for CASSAEWQGISTDTQYF.

The gene calls are TRBV29-1 and TRBJ2-3; 9 bases map to TRBD2. CDR3 length: 14 residues. V lost 7 bases and J lost 6; bases outside the gene matches: 11. The V gene's germline CDR1 is SQVTM and CDR2 ANQGSEA. The DNA of the CDR3 is TGCAGCGCCCGGGGCGGCGGGAGGGGGGATACGCAGTATTTT. It yields the protein CSARGGGRGDTQYF.

The chain has TRBV5-4 and TRBJ1-2; no clear D. Germline assignment: CDR1 SGHNT and CDR2 YYREEE (reference sequence). Trimming stripped 0 bases from V and 0 bases from J, with 6 bases between. This CDR3 has 14 amino acids. In DNA, the CDR3 is TGTGCCAGCAGCTTGGACAGCGCTAACTATGGCTACACCTTC. Amino acid sequence: CASSLDSANYGYTF.

V gene TRBV19 combines with J gene TRBJ2-7; D might be TRBD2 (7 bases). Trimming removed 9 bases from V and 7 bases from J, with 25 bases in between. Per germline, CDR1 LNHDA and CDR2 SQIVND (reference sequence). The CDR3 loop spans 15 amino acids. CDR3 in amino acids: CASRIQGGNVLEQYF. The DNA for the CDR3 is TGTGCCAGCCGTATACAGGGAGGGAATGTTCTGGAGCAGTACTTC. Using reference TRBV19 and TRBJ2-7 for the parts outside the CDR3, the full variable domain is DGGITQSPKYLFRKEGQNVTLSCEQNLNHDAMYWYRQDPGQGLRLIYYSQIVNDFQKGDIAEGYSVSREKKESFPLTVTSAQKNPTAFYLCASRIQGGNVLEQYFGPGTRLTVT.

The chain employs TRBV7-2 and TRBJ1-2, with D tentatively TRBD1 (6 bases). The CDR3 spans 16 residues. In germline, CDR1 is SGHTA, CDR2 FQGNSA. Trimming removed 0 bases from V and 7 bases from J, with 18 bases in between. The CDR3 region has the DNA TGTGCCAGCAGCTTAGCGGACAGCCAATCAAGGGGTGGCTACACCTTC. Encoded protein: CASSLADSQSRGGYTF.

This chain connects TRBV19 to TRBJ1-6; D unclear. The CDR3 runs 12 residues. CDR1 is LNHDA, CDR2 SQIVND, per germline (reference sequence). The V gene lost 4 bases and the J gene lost 13 bases, with 11 bases spanning the gap. This CDR3 reads CASSTGYPPLHF. The CDR3 region has the DNA TGTGCCAGTAGTACAGGTTACCCTCCCCTCCACTTT.

The V call is TRBV5-4, the J call TRBJ2-3; D might be TRBD1 or TRBD2, each matching 5 bases. Per the germline V gene, CDR1 is SGHNT and CDR2 is YYREEE (reference sequence). This CDR3 is 16 amino acids long. The V gene lost 1 base and the J gene lost 2 bases, with 14 bases spanning the gap. The CDR3 is CASSLSLRGDTDTQYF. In DNA form, the CDR3 reads TGTGCCAGCAGCTTGTCTCTGAGGGGTGACACAGATACGCAGTATTTT.

The chain joins TRBV6-5 to TRBJ2-5; TRBD2 matches 8 bases. The CDR3 extends over 15 amino acids. J was trimmed by 5 bases and V by 0 bases; bases with no gene match: 5. Germline CDR1 is MNHEY and CDR2 is SVGAGI. CDR3 protein: CASSYSPGGTETQYF. CDR3 in DNA: TGTGCCAGCAGTTACTCTCCGGGGGGGACGGAGACCCAGTACTTC.

The chain links TRBV28 to TRBJ2-4, with 9 bases that match TRBD1. Losses at the gene ends were 5 bases for V and 1 base for J; bases not matched to a gene: 6. The CDR3 runs 16 residues. The V gene's germline CDR1 is MDHEN and CDR2 SYDVKM. The CDR3 DNA follows: TGTGCCAGCAGTCCCTGGACAGGGGAGGCCAAAAACATTCAGTACTTC. Its translation: CASSPWTGEAKNIQYF. Together with reference TRBV28 and TRBJ2-4, the CDR3 gives the full variable domain: DVKVTQSSRYLVKRTGEKVFLECVQDMDHENMFWYRQDPGLGLRLIYFSYDVKMKEKGDIPEGYSVSREKKERFSLILESASTNQTSMYLCASSPWTGEAKNIQYFGAGTRLSVL.

The chain joins TRBV5-4 to TRBJ1-2; 9 bases agree with TRBD1. Trimming removed 1 base from V and 2 bases from J; junction bases left unmatched: 3. The CDR3 length is 15 residues. Germline CDR1 reads SGHNT; CDR2 reads YYREEE (reference sequence). CDR3 protein: CASSLPGQGNYGYTF. For the CDR3, the DNA is TGTGCCAGCAGCTTGCCGGGACAGGGAAACTATGGCTACACCTTC.

The sample holds one count of this clone. The V and J genes are TRBV2 and TRBJ2-7; 7 bases are shared with TRBD2. The CDR3 sequence is 14 residues long. Per the germline V gene, CDR1 is SNHLY and CDR2 is FYNNEI. V lost 6 bases, J lost 2 bases, and 7 bases stayed unmatched. CDR3: CASRGGSRPYEQYF. CDR3 nucleotides: TGTGCCAGCAGGGGCGGGAGTAGGCCCTACGAGCAGTACTTC. Variable domain in full (rest from reference TRBV2 and TRBJ2-7): EPEVTQTPSHQVTQMGQEVILRCVPISNHLYFYWYRQILGQKVEFLVSFYNNEISEKSEIFDDQFSVERPDGSNFTLKIRSTKLEDSAMYFCASRGGSRPYEQYFGPGTRLTVT.